What follows are 25 T cell receptor beta chains derived from one specimen sequenced in a study of response to subunit inactivated influenza vaccine. MiXCR, run by TCRdb on the RT-PCR reads, gives a single entry per CDR3 protein. The sample lists about 480,000 distinct CDR3 sequences, about an eighth occurring once. Sequencing used PBMCs from blood, obtained more than 35 days after vaccination. These TCRs come from a man over 45 who received an inactivated influenza vaccine.

The rearrangement uses TRBV4-1 and TRBJ2-2; 10 bases map to TRBD1. The CDR3 extends over 17 amino acids. V shed 4 bases and J 5 bases; nucleotides not matched to a gene: 10. Germline V lookup: CDR1 MGHRA, CDR2 YSYEKL. DNA for the CDR3: TGCGCCAGCAGCCTTGAGGACAGGGGGGTATGGACCGGGGAGCTGTTTTTT. It yields the protein CASSLEDRGVWTGELFF.

The V gene is TRBV5-6, the J gene TRBJ2-7; D may match TRBD1 or TRBD2 (5 bases each). Germline V gene sequence: CDR1 SGHDT, CDR2 YYEEEE. V was clipped by 5 bases and J by 6 bases, with 12 bases between them. This CDR3 contains 12 residues. The CDR3 spells CASSGAGVEQYF. The CDR3 DNA sequence: TGTGCCAGCAGTGGGGCCGGGGTCGAGCAGTACTTC.

This clonotype was recorded at least ten times. The chain employs TRBV27 and TRBJ2-7; TRBD2 agrees at 9 bases. The junction had 5 bases not matched to a gene; V was cut back by 3 bases and J by 2 bases. Germline V lookup: CDR1 MNHEY, CDR2 SMNVEV (reference sequence). CDR3 length: 15 amino acids. CDR3 residues: CASSLGLAGPYEQYF. The DNA for the CDR3 is TGTGCCAGCAGTTTGGGCCTAGCGGGACCCTACGAGCAGTACTTC.

The chain couples TRBV6-1 to TRBJ2-3, with 7 bases lining up with TRBD2. Germline V gene lookup returns CDR1 MNHNS and CDR2 SASEGT. The CDR3 extends over 17 amino acids. The J segment lost 0 bases and the V segment lost 5 bases, leaving 11 bases of the junction unmatched. The DNA of the CDR3 is TGTGCCAGCAGTCGCCGAACCCTTAGCGGGAGCACAGATACGCAGTATTTT. This encodes CASSRRTLSGSTDTQYF.

The chain carries TRBV10-2 and TRBJ2-7; 7 nucleotides match TRBD2. CDR3 length equals 11 residues. CDR1 is WSHSY and CDR2 is SAAADI in the germline V gene. V trimming: 4 bases; J trimming: 7 bases; junction bases outside the gene matches: 1. The CDR3 DNA follows: TGCGCCAGCAGTGTACTAGCGGAGCAGTACTTC. Its protein is CASSVLAEQYF.

CDR3 protein: CSASSTGTWRNEQFF. The CDR3 bases are TGCAGTGCTAGCTCTACCGGGACGTGGAGGAATGAGCAGTTCTTC. The genes are TRBV20-1 and TRBJ2-1; D is possibly TRBD1 or TRBD2 (5 bases each). V lost 3 bases to trimming and J lost 7 bases, with 19 bases between them. Germline lookup yields CDR1 DFQATT and CDR2 SNEGSKA (reference sequence). CDR3 length equals 15 residues.

This clonotype was counted only a few times. The chain carries TRBV5-1 and TRBJ2-2; 11 bases align to TRBD2. The CDR3 contains 16 residues. V trimming: 2 bases; J trimming: 4 bases; junction bases outside the gene matches: 4. CDR1 and CDR2 from the germline V gene are SGHRS and YFSETQ. CDR3 sequence: CASSLSLAGGTGELFF. CDR3 nucleotide sequence: TGCGCCAGCAGCTTAAGTCTAGCGGGGGGCACCGGGGAGCTGTTTTTT.

In this sample, this clonotype turned up a few times. The V call is TRBV4-3, the J call TRBJ1-3, with D hard to call. With 1 base removed from V and 2 bases from J, the gap between germline ends came to 9 bases. CDR1 LGHNA and CDR2 YSLEER come from the germline V gene. The CDR3 runs to 15 residues. CDR3 in DNA: TGCGCCAGCAGCCAAGGGTTGTACGCTGGAAACACCATATATTTT. Translating gives CASSQGLYAGNTIYF.

The V call is TRBV3-1, the J call TRBJ2-3; 7 nucleotides match TRBD2. V trimming: 2 bases; J trimming: 3 bases; junction bases outside the gene matches: 5. The CDR3 is made up of 15 amino acids. Germline V gene lookup returns CDR1 LGHDT and CDR2 YNNKEL (reference sequence). Written as DNA, the CDR3 is TGTGCCAGCAGCCAACGCGGGGGATATACAGATACGCAGTATTTT. Encoded protein: CASSQRGGYTDTQYF.

This clonotype was counted ten times or more. The chain uses TRBV7-2 and TRBJ2-5, with TRBD2 identical over 12 bases. CDR1 and CDR2 (germline): SGHTA, FQGNSA. The V and J ends lost 5 bases and 2 bases, in that order; junction bases with no gene match: 6. This CDR3 spans 16 amino acids. CDR3 coding DNA: TGTGCCAGCAGCCAGCTAGCGGGAGGGCCTCAAGAGACCCAGTACTTC. This encodes CASSQLAGGPQETQYF.

V usage is TRBV28 and J usage is TRBJ2-1; no clear D. The CDR3 has 15 residues. Germline CDR1 MDHEN, CDR2 SYDVKM. The germline V and J ends were trimmed by 6 bases and 0 bases, with 12 bases remaining between them. The CDR3 loop reads CASRIDFRSYNEQFF. CDR3 coding DNA: TGTGCCAGCAGAATAGACTTCCGCTCCTACAATGAGCAGTTCTTC.

The chain carries TRBV24-1 and TRBJ2-3; D is undetermined. The CDR3 consists of 15 residues. Germline V CDR1 and CDR2: KGHDR, SFDVKD. Trimming pared 4 bases from V and 0 bases from J, leaving 10 bases between. The CDR3: CATSDRRTSTDTQYF. The CDR3 bases are TGTGCCACCAGTGACCGACGTACTAGCACAGATACGCAGTATTTT.

The V call is TRBV7-3, the J call TRBJ2-1, with 8 bases that match TRBD2. Germline CDR1 reads SGHTA; CDR2 reads FQGTGA. The CDR3 extends over 16 amino acids. The ends lost 0 bases at V and 9 bases at J; junction bases unmatched: 10. CDR3 region: CASSLTGREEEAEQFF. The CDR3 DNA reads TGTGCCAGCAGCTTAACGGGGCGGGAGGAGGAGGCTGAGCAGTTCTTC. The whole variable domain, remainder taken from reference TRBV7-3 and TRBJ2-1, is GAGVSQTPSNKVTEKGKYVELRCDPISGHTALYWYRQSLGQGPEFLIYFQGTGAADDSGLPNDRFFAVRPEGSVSTLKIQRTERGDSAVYLCASSLTGREEEAEQFFGPGTRLTVL.

This chain uses TRBV6-4 with TRBJ2-1; 8 bases align to TRBD2. The germline gives CDR1 MRHNA, CDR2 SNTAGT. J gave up 4 bases and V 3 bases, and 5 bases lay outside the gene matches. There are 15 residues in the CDR3. The DNA of the CDR3 is TGTGCCAGCAGTGAAACAGCGGGAGTATACAATGAGCAGTTCTTC. This translates into CASSETAGVYNEQFF.

This clonotype occurred many times. The chain employs TRBV27 and TRBJ2-1, with 12 bases fitting TRBD2. With V trimmed by 5 bases and J by 7 bases, 9 bases remained unmatched. This CDR3 contains 16 residues. Germline V lookup: CDR1 MNHEY, CDR2 SMNVEV (reference sequence). The DNA of the CDR3 is TGTGCCAGCAGTCCGGGACTAGCGGGTGGGTGGAATGAGCAGTTCTTC. Residues: CASSPGLAGGWNEQFF.

This clonotype appeared a few times. V and J are TRBV9 and TRBJ2-2, with a tentative D call TRBD2 (5 bases). Germline loops: CDR1 SGDLS, CDR2 YYNGEE. V was pared by 0 bases and J by 7 bases, with 7 bases between. This CDR3 has 13 amino acids. CDR3 amino acids: CASSVAGSGELFF. CDR3 coding DNA: TGTGCCAGCAGCGTAGCTGGGAGCGGGGAGCTGTTTTTT.

This clonotype was detected a few times. The rearrangement joins TRBV27 to TRBJ1-2; D call uncertain. Germline CDR1 reads MNHEY; CDR2 reads SMNVEV (reference sequence). Trimming pared 6 bases from V and 2 bases from J, leaving 19 bases between. The CDR3 is 16 residues long. The CDR3, as DNA: TGTGCCAGCAGAAATCTCCCTTCCCCGGGAAACTATGGCTACACCTTC. Protein product: CASRNLPSPGNYGYTF.

The J gene is TRBJ2-7, the V gene TRBV20-1; D is unclear. Trimming pared 1 base from V and 3 bases from J, leaving 10 bases between. This CDR3 region has 13 residues. The germline V gene has CDR1 DFQATT and CDR2 SNEGSKA (reference sequence). For the CDR3, the DNA is TGCAGTGCTAGAGCAGGCAACTTCTACGAGCAGTACTTC. It yields the protein CSARAGNFYEQYF.

This clonotype was detected only a few times. This chain connects TRBV7-2 to TRBJ2-1; TRBD2 aligns across 13 bases. The CDR3 has 15 residues. CDR1 is SGHTA, CDR2 FQGNSA, per germline. The ends lost 0 bases at V and 8 bases at J; junction bases unmatched: 1. CDR3 coding DNA: TGTGCCAGCAGCTTAGCAGGACTAGCGGGAGATGAGCAGTTCTTC. This codes for CASSLAGLAGDEQFF. The complete variable domain, with remaining parts taken from reference TRBV7-2 and TRBJ2-1, reads GAGVSQSPSNKVTEKGKDVELRCDPISGHTALYWYRQSLGQGLEFLIYFQGNSAPDKSGLPSDRFSAERTGGSVSTLTIQRTQQEDSAVYLCASSLAGLAGDEQFFGPGTRLTVL.

The chain combines TRBV7-9 with TRBJ2-3; 12 bases fit TRBD2. CDR3 size: 14 residues. V was clipped by 6 bases and J by 7 bases; unmatched bases: 5. Germline CDR1 SEHNR, CDR2 FQNEAQ (reference sequence). CDR3 sequence (DNA): TGTGCCAGCAGAAGGACTAGCGGGATAAATACGCAGTATTTT. Protein: CASRRTSGINTQYF.

This clonotype was seen repeatedly, ten times or more. V gene TRBV5-1 combines with J gene TRBJ2-1; either TRBD1 or TRBD2 may fit D (5 bases each). Deletions cut 4 bases from V and 4 bases from J, with 18 bases between. Germline values: CDR1 SGHRS, CDR2 YFSETQ. The CDR3 contains 16 residues. In nucleotides, the CDR3 is TGCGCCAGCAGCGGACTTGGGGCCCAACTTTACAATGAGCAGTTCTTC. Translated: CASSGLGAQLYNEQFF.

This clonotype was observed at least ten times. The chain uses TRBV5-1 and TRBJ1-5, with D maybe TRBD1 (5 bases). CDR1 SGHRS and CDR2 YFSETQ come from the germline V gene. V gave up 4 bases and J gave up 1 base, with 9 bases separating them. This CDR3 is built from 14 residues. The CDR3 bases are TGCGCCAGCAGCCGGGACGGAAGCAATCAGCCCCAGCATTTT. The encoded protein is CASSRDGSNQPQHF.

In this sample, this clonotype turned up a few times. The chain uses TRBV3-1 and TRBJ2-1; unclear D gene. V lost 2 bases and J 7 bases, leaving 9 bases between the germline ends. Germline V gene lookup returns CDR1 LGHDT and CDR2 YNNKEL (reference sequence). CDR3 length: 13 amino acids. CDR3: CASSQFTENEQFF. CDR3 sequence (DNA): TGTGCCAGCAGCCAATTTACGGAGAATGAGCAGTTCTTC.

This clonotype was seen a few times. The rearrangement uses TRBV20-1 and TRBJ1-6; unclear D gene. V lost 3 bases, J lost 2 bases, and 11 bases lay in between. Germline V gene sequence: CDR1 DFQATT, CDR2 SNEGSKA (reference sequence). The CDR3 has 15 amino acids. For the CDR3, the DNA is TGCAGTGCTAGTGCCGGGGTTGCCTATAATTCACCCCTCCACTTT. It specifies CSASAGVAYNSPLHF.

This clonotype came up a few times. This chain connects TRBV20-1 to TRBJ1-4; D is possibly TRBD1 (5 bases). V lost 3 bases and J lost 7, with 15 bases in between. The CDR3 runs 14 residues. Germline-derived CDR1 and CDR2 are DFQATT and SNEGSKA (reference sequence). CDR3 nucleotide sequence: TGCAGTGCTAGTCAGGGTGGTTCGAGTGAAAAACTGTTTTTT. Amino acids: CSASQGGSSEKLFF.